This TCR beta chain was identified in a study of T cell changes during pregnancy in multiple sclerosis (dated by TCRdb to the late 2010s). With regard to the full study: Changes in the T cell repertoire over the course of pregnancy were examined in this study in women with multiple sclerosis.

Taken from cysteine to phenylalanine, the CDR3 has 15 residues. Only CDR3 DNA remains: 45 bases, in frame from the first base. CDR1 and CDR2, looked up from the germline V gene, are SNHLY and FYNNEI. Relative to germline, V is missing 7 bases and J is missing 10 bases, with 15 bases of the junction outside any gene match. The library came from the immunoSEQ multiplex PCR assay. TCRdb stores this immuneACCESS table with in-frame sequences only. Part of the clones is absent; in the studies checked, under half of the shortfall reflects unresolved V genes, and no reason is known for the rest. For this sample the table gives tens of thousands of clones, of which 90% were detected only once. Of the sample, around 0.41% falls within the top ten clones. About this clone itself: No cognate antigen has been identified for it. No per-base quality is available; no much larger clone lies one base away.

The chain couples TRBV2 to TRBJ1-5, with TRBD1 matching 8 junction bases. The TCR originated in a female donor with multiple sclerosis, enrolled in a pregnancy study. Here the sequenced sample was CD4+ T cells from peripheral blood mononuclear cells, taken in the second trimester of pregnancy. The CDR3 protein is CASTIGQGFYPPQHF. The sequence in DNA is TGTGCCAGCACTATAGGACAGGGATTTTATCCCCCCCAGCATTTT.